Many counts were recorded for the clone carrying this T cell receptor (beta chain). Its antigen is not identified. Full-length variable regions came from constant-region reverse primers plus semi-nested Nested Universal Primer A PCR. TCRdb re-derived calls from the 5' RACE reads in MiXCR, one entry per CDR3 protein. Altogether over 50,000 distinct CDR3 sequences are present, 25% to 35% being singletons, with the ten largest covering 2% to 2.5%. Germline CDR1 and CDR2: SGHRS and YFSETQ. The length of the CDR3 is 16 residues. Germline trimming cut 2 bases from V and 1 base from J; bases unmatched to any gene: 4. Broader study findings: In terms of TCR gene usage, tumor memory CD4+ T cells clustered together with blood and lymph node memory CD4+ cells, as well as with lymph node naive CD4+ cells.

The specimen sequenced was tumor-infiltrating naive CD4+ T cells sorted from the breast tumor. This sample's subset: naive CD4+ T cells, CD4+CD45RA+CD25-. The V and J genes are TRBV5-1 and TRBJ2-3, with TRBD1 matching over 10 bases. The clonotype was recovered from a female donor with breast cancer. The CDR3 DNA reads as TGCGCCAGCAGCTTCCGGACAGGGGGTGGCACAGATACGCAGTATTTT. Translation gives CASSFRTGGGTDTQYF.